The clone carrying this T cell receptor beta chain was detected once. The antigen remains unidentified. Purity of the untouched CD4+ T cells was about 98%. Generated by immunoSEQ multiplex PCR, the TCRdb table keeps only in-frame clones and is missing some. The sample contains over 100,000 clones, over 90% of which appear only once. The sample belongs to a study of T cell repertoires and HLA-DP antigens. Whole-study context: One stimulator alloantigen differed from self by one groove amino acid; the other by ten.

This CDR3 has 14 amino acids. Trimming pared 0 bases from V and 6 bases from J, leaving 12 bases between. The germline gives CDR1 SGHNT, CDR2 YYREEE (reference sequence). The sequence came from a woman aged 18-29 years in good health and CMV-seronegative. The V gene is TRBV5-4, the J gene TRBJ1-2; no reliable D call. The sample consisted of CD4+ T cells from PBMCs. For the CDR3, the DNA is TGTGCCAGCAGCTTGGGGGGTGAGCTGCATGGCTACACCTTC. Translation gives CASSLGGELHGYTF.